The next 30 T cell receptor beta chains were all read from a single sample in a study of human T cells and chemical hapten exposure. The time point denotes: pre-sensitization, week 0. Treatment: therapeutic diphenylcyclopropenone sensitization with weekly scalp DPC. TCRdb re-called the RACE reads with MiXCR, one entry per CDR3 protein. This sample has 380,000 or so distinct CDR3 sequences, with around 5.5% found just once. The specimen was whole blood, collected in connection with sensitization to the hapten diphenylcyclopropenone (DPC). The receptors here all came from a woman aged 18 to 35 with alopecia areata. Some clones in this sample may be carry-over from other donors' samples.

The chain employs TRBV29-1 and TRBJ1-2; 7 nucleotides agree with TRBD1. Germline CDR1 and CDR2: SQVTM and ANQGSEA. The CDR3 covers 14 residues. J was trimmed by 2 bases and V by 3 bases; bases with no gene match: 6. CDR3 amino acids: CSVDWAGGNYGYTF. DNA for the CDR3: TGCAGCGTTGATTGGGCAGGGGGAAACTATGGCTACACCTTC.

This sequence joins TRBV20-1 and TRBJ1-1; 9 nucleotides agree with TRBD1. CDR3 size: 14 residues. Trimming cost V 4 bases and J 1 base; bases outside gene matches: 4. Germline lookup yields CDR1 DFQATT and CDR2 SNEGSKA (reference sequence). Written as DNA, the CDR3 is TGCAGTGCTACGAACAGGGGGCAGAACACTGAAGCTTTCTTT. It encodes CSATNRGQNTEAFF.

The chain recombines TRBV27 with TRBJ2-1; TRBD2 agrees at 11 bases. The CDR3 length is 16 residues. The germline V gene encodes CDR1 MNHEY and CDR2 SMNVEV (reference sequence). V lost 3 bases, J lost 2 bases, and 3 bases stayed unmatched. The CDR3 loop is CASSFFSGGAYNEQFF. DNA of the CDR3: TGTGCCAGCAGTTTTTTTAGCGGGGGGGCCTACAATGAGCAGTTCTTC.

This clonotype has only one observation. A single base separates this from a much larger clone, so it may be a read error. The chain is built from TRBV12-3 or TRBV12-4 and TRBJ1-5, with TRBD1 matching over 7 bases. V gave up 6 bases and J gave up 3 bases; unmatched junction bases: 14. This CDR3 contains 17 residues. The CDR3, as DNA: TGTGCCAGCAGCTCCTACCCAGGGGGGAGAGTCAATCAGCCCCAGCATTTT. Amino acids: CASSSYPGGRVNQPQHF.

This clonotype was seen ten or more times. The chain joins TRBV5-1 to TRBJ1-1, with 7 bases matching TRBD1. CDR1 is SGHRS, CDR2 YFSETQ, per germline. V was clipped by 4 bases and J by 7 bases; unmatched bases: 13. CDR3 length: 15 amino acids. CDR3 sequence reads: CASSRRTGAEFEAFF. CDR3 coding DNA: TGCGCCAGCAGCCGTCGGACAGGAGCCGAATTTGAAGCTTTCTTT.

The sample holds a few counts of this clonotype. V and J are TRBV27 and TRBJ1-5; tentatively, D is TRBD1 (5 bases). The CDR3 loop spans 16 amino acids. Trimming removed 1 base at V and 0 bases at J, with 10 bases between. The germline gives CDR1 MNHEY, CDR2 SMNVEV (reference sequence). CDR3 bases: TGTGCCAGCAGTTTATGGGGTACAGGTAGCAATCAGCCCCAGCATTTT. Its translation: CASSLWGTGSNQPQHF.

This clonotype was counted between two and nine times. The chain carries TRBV28 and TRBJ2-3, with 9 bases that match TRBD2. Germline lookup yields CDR1 MDHEN and CDR2 SYDVKM. CDR3 size: 16 residues. The junction had 8 bases not matched to a gene; V was cut back by 2 bases and J by 5 bases. The CDR3 DNA follows: TGTGCCAGCAGTTTAAGGCGGGCTAGCGGGGAAGATACGCAGTATTTT. This encodes CASSLRRASGEDTQYF.

The chain uses TRBV6-2 or TRBV6-3 and TRBJ2-7; D could derive from TRBD1 or TRBD2 (5 bases each). Trimming pared 7 bases from V and 12 bases from J, leaving 31 bases between. The CDR3 is made up of 16 amino acids. Germline lookup yields CDR1 MNHEY and CDR2 SVGEGT. CDR3 loop: CASNPRDARLPPRRYF. CDR3 nucleotide sequence: TGTGCCAGCAATCCCCGGGACGCCCGCCTACCTCCCCGCAGGTACTTC.

The chain employs TRBV24-1 and TRBJ2-1; 8 nucleotides match TRBD2. CDR1 is KGHDR and CDR2 is SFDVKD in the germline V gene. The CDR3 is 15 residues long. The V gene end was trimmed by 4 bases and the J gene end by 3 bases; junction bases not matched to a gene: 4. CDR3 amino acids: CATSEERGIYNEQFF. The DNA of the CDR3 is TGTGCCACCAGTGAAGAGCGGGGGATCTACAATGAGCAGTTCTTC.

This clonotype was recorded many times. The V and J genes are TRBV29-1 and TRBJ1-1; D is ambiguous. The CDR3 is 12 residues long. Germline CDR1 and CDR2: SQVTM and ANQGSEA. V was pared by 0 bases and J by 4 bases, with 6 bases between. The CDR3 sequence: CSVEDRITEAFF. CDR3 DNA: TGCAGCGTTGAAGATCGGATCACTGAAGCTTTCTTT.

In regard to this clonotype: This clone may be a read error of a much larger clone one base away. The chain carries TRBV14 and TRBJ2-7, with 7 bases identical to TRBD1. Germline trimming cut 0 bases from V and 5 bases from J; bases unmatched to any gene: 7. The CDR3 consists of 15 residues. The V gene's germline CDR1 is SGHDN and CDR2 FVKESK. The chain's CDR3 is CASSQDLGGNHEQYF. In nucleotides, the CDR3 is TGTGCCAGCAGCCAAGATCTAGGGGGCAACCACGAGCAGTACTTC.

This clonotype was observed many times. V usage is TRBV7-2 and J usage is TRBJ2-7, with 12 nucleotides matching TRBD1. V dropped 4 bases and J dropped 3; count of bases not matched to a gene: 4. Germline V gene lookup returns CDR1 SGHTA and CDR2 FQGNSA. The CDR3 is made up of 15 amino acids. CDR3 loop: CASSSGQGAGYEQYF. CDR3 DNA: TGTGCCAGCAGCTCGGGACAGGGGGCTGGCTACGAGCAGTACTTC.

The rearrangement uses TRBV14 and TRBJ2-2, with D hard to call. The CDR3 has 14 residues. V lost 1 base and J 3 bases, leaving 6 bases between the germline ends. Looked up from germline, CDR1 is SGHDN and CDR2 is FVKESK. CDR3 region: CASSQVQYTGELFF. The DNA of the CDR3 is TGTGCCAGCAGCCAAGTGCAGTACACCGGGGAGCTGTTTTTT.

The V and J genes are TRBV7-9 and TRBJ2-1, with 7 bases lining up with TRBD2. Germline V gives CDR1 SEHNR, CDR2 FQNEAQ (reference sequence). CDR3 size: 14 residues. V lost 5 bases to trimming and J lost 6 bases; unmatched junction nucleotides: 7. CDR3 loop: CASSPTTSANEQFF. As DNA, the CDR3 is TGTGCCAGCAGCCCAACTACTAGCGCCAATGAGCAGTTCTTC.

This clonotype was detected ten times or more. CDR3 in amino acids: CASSPTHNSYNSPLHF. CDR3 coding DNA: TGTGCCAGCAGCCCGACACATAACTCCTATAATTCACCCCTCCACTTT. The chain couples TRBV7-9 to TRBJ1-6; no firm D call. V was pared by 5 bases and J by 0 bases, with 11 bases between. The CDR3 runs 16 residues. Germline V gene sequence: CDR1 SEHNR, CDR2 FQNEAQ (reference sequence). Together with reference TRBV7-9 and TRBJ1-6, the CDR3 gives the full variable domain: DTGVSQNPRHKITKRGQNVTFRCDPISEHNRLYWYRQTLGQGPEFLTYFQNEAQLEKSRLLSDRFSAERPKGSFSTLEIQRTEQGDSAMYLCASSPTHNSYNSPLHFGNGTRLTVT.

There are a few counts of this clonotype. J is TRBJ2-3 and V is TRBV6-5; a weak D match, TRBD1 (6 bases). Per germline, CDR1 MNHEY and CDR2 SVGAGI. This CDR3 contains 17 residues. The V end lost 0 bases, the J end lost 1 base, and 14 bases lay between the germline ends. CDR3 region: CASSYSTWGRGTDTQYF. CDR3 DNA sequence: TGTGCCAGCAGTTACTCGACATGGGGGCGTGGCACAGATACGCAGTATTTT.

J is TRBJ1-1 and V is TRBV7-8; 7 positions agree with TRBD1. This CDR3 has 12 amino acids. From germline, CDR1 is SGHVS and CDR2 FQNEAQ. Trimming removed 4 bases from V and 7 bases from J; junction bases left unmatched: 3. The CDR3 spells CASSSRDSEAFF. Here the CDR3 DNA reads TGTGCCAGCAGCTCCCGGGACAGTGAAGCTTTCTTT.

This clonotype was observed a few times. The CDR3 loop is CASSPQGNRVNSPLHF. CDR3 sequence (DNA): TGCGCCAGCAGCCCACAGGGTAACAGGGTTAATTCACCCCTCCACTTT. The chain employs TRBV4-3 and TRBJ1-6, with a tentative D call TRBD1 (6 bases). This CDR3 has 16 residues. Per germline, CDR1 LGHNA and CDR2 YSLEER. The V end lost 4 bases, the J end lost 6 bases, and 16 bases lay between the germline ends.

The chain recombines TRBV7-2 with TRBJ2-3; D is perhaps TRBD2 (6 bases). The CDR3 consists of 15 residues. Germline values: CDR1 SGHTA, CDR2 FQGNSA. Trimming took off 2 bases at V and 1 base at J, with 10 bases between the two ends. CDR3 sequence (DNA): TGTGCCAGCAGCTTAATTTGGGGGGGCACAGATACGCAGTATTTT. This gives the protein CASSLIWGGTDTQYF.

CDR3 sequence (DNA): TGTGCCATCAGTCAGGGGAGCAATCAGCCCCAGCATTTT. Amino acid sequence: CAISQGSNQPQHF. The chain links TRBV10-3 to TRBJ1-5; perhaps TRBD1 as D (6 bases). The germline V and J ends were trimmed by 5 bases and 1 base, with 6 bases remaining between them. The germline CDR1 and CDR2 sequences are ENHRY and SYGVKD. The CDR3 covers 13 residues.

This clonotype showed up many times. The gene calls are TRBV4-1 and TRBJ1-3; D may be TRBD1 (5 bases). Trimming removed 0 bases from V and 4 bases from J, with 13 bases in between. The germline gives CDR1 MGHRA, CDR2 YSYEKL. The CDR3 sequence is 16 residues long. CDR3 in DNA: TGCGCCAGCAGCCAAGATTGGCGGGGGGTCGGAAACACCATATATTTT. It encodes CASSQDWRGVGNTIYF.

This chain connects TRBV6-5 to TRBJ2-7; TRBD1 aligns across 10 bases. J gave up 2 bases and V 2 bases, and 6 bases lay outside the gene matches. Per germline, CDR1 MNHEY and CDR2 SVGAGI. There are 16 residues in the CDR3. CDR3 DNA: TGTGCCAGCAGTTACACTGGGACAGGGGCAGCCTACGAGCAGTACTTC. Its protein is CASSYTGTGAAYEQYF.

This clonotype was seen a few times. The chain links TRBV7-9 to TRBJ2-3, with 10 positions matching TRBD2. CDR1 SEHNR and CDR2 FQNEAQ come from the germline V gene (reference sequence). V dropped 2 bases and J dropped 3; count of bases not matched to a gene: 5. The CDR3 extends over 16 amino acids. CDR3 protein: CASSLSGGEVTDTQYF. In DNA, the CDR3 is TGTGCCAGCAGCTTAAGCGGGGGGGAGGTGACAGATACGCAGTATTTT.

This clonotype was detected a few times. The chain recombines TRBV7-9 with TRBJ1-1; no definite D call. Trimming removed 1 base from V and 7 bases from J, with 10 bases in between. The V gene's germline CDR1 is SEHNR and CDR2 FQNEAQ (reference sequence). The CDR3 is 13 residues long. The CDR3 here is CASSLGRLGEAFF. The CDR3 DNA sequence: TGTGCCAGCAGCTTAGGGCGGCTAGGTGAAGCTTTCTTT.

This clonotype has a count of ten or more. The chain recombines TRBV5-4 with TRBJ2-3; 8 bases agree with TRBD1. The germline CDR1 and CDR2 sequences are SGHNT and YYREEE (reference sequence). This CDR3 comprises 14 residues. With V trimmed by 4 bases and J by 4 bases, 5 bases remained unmatched. CDR3 sequence (DNA): TGTGCCAGCAGCACCCAGGGGGCAGCAGATACGCAGTATTTT. Its protein is CASSTQGAADTQYF.

This clonotype was seen at least ten times. The rearrangement links TRBV9 to TRBJ1-1; D may be TRBD1 (5 bases). This CDR3 comprises 13 residues. Germline V gene data show CDR1 as SGDLS and CDR2 as YYNGEE. Trimming left V 0 bases short and J 7 bases short, with 10 bases between. The CDR3 DNA sequence: TGTGCCAGCAGCGTAGCACAGGAAGATGAAGCTTTCTTT. It yields the protein CASSVAQEDEAFF.

This clonotype was detected a few times. The rearrangement uses TRBV28 and TRBJ2-7, with TRBD2 identical over 11 bases. This CDR3 spans 16 amino acids. CDR1 MDHEN and CDR2 SYDVKM come from the germline V gene. V dropped 4 bases and J dropped 0; count of bases not matched to a gene: 5. The chain's CDR3 is CASSSTGTSGSYEQYF. CDR3 nucleotides: TGTGCCAGCAGTTCTACCGGGACTAGCGGCTCCTACGAGCAGTACTTC.

The chain is built from TRBV7-9 and TRBJ2-3; D might be TRBD2 (5 bases). Trimming shortened V by 10 bases and J by 0 bases, and 20 bases separated the two germline ends. The CDR3 is made up of 16 amino acids. In germline, CDR1 is SEHNR, CDR2 FQNEAQ (reference sequence). The DNA of the CDR3 is TGTGCCATTACCGACCGGACTTCCATTAGCACAGATACGCAGTATTTT. Its translation: CAITDRTSISTDTQYF.

This clonotype was recorded at least ten times. The chain employs TRBV5-1 and TRBJ1-6; D remains unclear. Trimming cost V 0 bases and J 8 bases, with 6 bases left between them. This CDR3 comprises 13 residues. Germline CDR1 and CDR2: SGHRS and YFSETQ. Here the CDR3 DNA reads TGCGCCAGCAGCTTGGAGCGGGATTCACCCCTCCACTTT. Translating gives CASSLERDSPLHF.

The chain has TRBV6-6 and TRBJ1-6, with 7 bases that match TRBD1. Germline CDR1 reads MNHNY; CDR2 reads SVGAGI (reference sequence). V lost 2 bases and J lost 10; bases outside the gene matches: 5. The length of the CDR3 is 14 residues. The CDR3 DNA is TGTGCCAGCAGTTACCGACAGGGCCAATCACCCCTCCACTTT. Translating gives CASSYRQGQSPLHF.